This T cell receptor (beta chain) was recovered during a study of glioma-infiltrating T cells. Study-wide findings and caveats: Tissue and blood shared very few CDR3 sequences.

This CDR3 has 18 amino acids. The V end was cut by 1 base, the J end by 4 bases, with 23 bases between. Germline CDR1 reads DFQATT; CDR2 reads SNEGSKA (reference sequence). The iRepertoire nested amplicon-rescue multiplex PCR amplified TCR alpha and beta CDR3s from RNA. TCRdb re-derived calls from the multiplex PCR reads in MiXCR, one entry per CDR3 protein. The sample contains over 90,000 distinct CDR3 sequences, around 29% of which appear only once. This clonotype occurred many times. What it binds is not known. The sequencing input was glioma tissue, nonneoplastic brain tissue, or PBMCs (not recorded which). The receptor was isolated from a human donor with low-grade glioma or glioblastoma, undergoing nonglioma brain surgery, or in good health (not recorded which). The V gene is TRBV20-1, the J gene TRBJ1-5, with D perhaps TRBD1 (5 bases). The CDR3 DNA reads TGCAGTGCTAGAGTTACGGGGACCAAATATTCAATAAATCAGCCCCAGCATTTT. As protein: CSARVTGTKYSINQPQHF.